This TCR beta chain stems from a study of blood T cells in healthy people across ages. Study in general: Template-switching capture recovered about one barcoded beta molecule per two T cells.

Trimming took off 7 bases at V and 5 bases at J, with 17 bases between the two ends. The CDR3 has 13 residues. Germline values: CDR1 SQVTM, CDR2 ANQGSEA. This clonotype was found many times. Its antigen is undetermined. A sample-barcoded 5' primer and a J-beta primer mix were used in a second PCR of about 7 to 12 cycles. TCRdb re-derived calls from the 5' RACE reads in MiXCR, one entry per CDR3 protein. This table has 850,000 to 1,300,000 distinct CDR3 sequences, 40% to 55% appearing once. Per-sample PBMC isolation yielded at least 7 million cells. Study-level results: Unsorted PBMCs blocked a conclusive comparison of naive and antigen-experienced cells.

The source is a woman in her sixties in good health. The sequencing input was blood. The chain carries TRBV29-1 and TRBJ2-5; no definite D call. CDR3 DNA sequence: TGCAGCGCCAAGGCACGGTCGGAGGAGACCCAGTACTTC. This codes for CSAKARSEETQYF.